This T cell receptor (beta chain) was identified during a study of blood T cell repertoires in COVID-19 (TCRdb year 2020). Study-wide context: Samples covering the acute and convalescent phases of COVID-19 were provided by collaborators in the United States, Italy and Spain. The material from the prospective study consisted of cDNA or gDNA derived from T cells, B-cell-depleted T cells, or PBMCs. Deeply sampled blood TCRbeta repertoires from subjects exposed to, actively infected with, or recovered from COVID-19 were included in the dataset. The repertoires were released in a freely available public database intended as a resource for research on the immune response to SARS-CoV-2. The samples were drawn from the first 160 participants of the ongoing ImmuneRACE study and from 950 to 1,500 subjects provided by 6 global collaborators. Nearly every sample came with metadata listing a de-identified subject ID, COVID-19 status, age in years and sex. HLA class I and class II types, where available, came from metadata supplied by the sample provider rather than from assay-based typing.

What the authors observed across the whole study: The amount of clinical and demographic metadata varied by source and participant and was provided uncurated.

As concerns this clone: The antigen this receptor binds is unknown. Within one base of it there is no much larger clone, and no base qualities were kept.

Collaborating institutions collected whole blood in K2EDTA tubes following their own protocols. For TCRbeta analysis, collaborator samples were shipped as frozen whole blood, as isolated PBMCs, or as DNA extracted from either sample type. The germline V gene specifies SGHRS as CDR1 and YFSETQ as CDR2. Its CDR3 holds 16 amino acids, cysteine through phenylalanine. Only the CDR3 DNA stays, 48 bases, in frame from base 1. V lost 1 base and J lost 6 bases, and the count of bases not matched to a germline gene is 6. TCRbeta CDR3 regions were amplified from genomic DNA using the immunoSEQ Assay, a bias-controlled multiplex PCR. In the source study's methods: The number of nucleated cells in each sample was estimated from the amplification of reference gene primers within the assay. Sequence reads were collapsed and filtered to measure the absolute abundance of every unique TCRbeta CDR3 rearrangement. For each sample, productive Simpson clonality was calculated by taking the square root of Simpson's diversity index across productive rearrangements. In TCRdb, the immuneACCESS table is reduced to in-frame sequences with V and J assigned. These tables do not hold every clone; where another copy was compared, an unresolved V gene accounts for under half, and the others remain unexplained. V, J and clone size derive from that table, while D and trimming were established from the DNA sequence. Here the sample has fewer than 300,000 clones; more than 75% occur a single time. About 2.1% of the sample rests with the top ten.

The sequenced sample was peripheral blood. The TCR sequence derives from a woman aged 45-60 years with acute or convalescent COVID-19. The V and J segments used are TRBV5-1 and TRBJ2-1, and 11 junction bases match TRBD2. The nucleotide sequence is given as TGCGCCAGCAGCTTGAGTGTTAGCGGGAGGGGCAATGAGCAGTTCTTC. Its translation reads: CASSLSVSGRGNEQFF.